A single sample is the source of the 16 T cell receptor beta chains below, sequenced in a study of shared clonotypes between healthy human individuals. Terminally differentiated effector memory CD45RA+ cells were left out of the naive CD8 fraction, which was CD45RO-negative and positively selected for CCR7. Sequencing used immunoSEQ multiplex PCR; TCRdb keeps in-frame clones, though not all of them. The sample records around 2,000,000 clones, roughly 91% being singletons. The sample taken for sequencing was naive CD8+ T cells from PBMCs. The receptors come from a young man in good health. Some clones in this sample may be carry-over from other donors' samples.

The V and J genes are TRBV28 and TRBJ2-5; D might be TRBD2 (6 bases). This CDR3 is 12 amino acids long. The V end was cut by 10 bases, the J end by 6 bases, with 15 bases between. Germline V gives CDR1 MDHEN, CDR2 SYDVKM. CDR3 DNA: TGTGCCACCAGAGGAGGGCCTAAGACCCAGTACTTC. This codes for CATRGGPKTQYF.

This chain uses TRBV6-1 with TRBJ1-1; 7 bases map to TRBD1. Trimming took 9 bases from V and 2 from J; bases not matched to a gene: 12. Per the germline V gene, CDR1 is MNHNS and CDR2 is SASEGT. The CDR3 extends over 15 amino acids. The CDR3, as DNA: TGTGCCAGTACCGACAGGGTAATGTCTAACACTGAAGCTTTCTTT. This translates into CASTDRVMSNTEAFF.

The chain is built from TRBV29-1 and TRBJ2-3, with 7 bases lining up with TRBD1. The ends lost 6 bases at V and 6 bases at J; junction bases unmatched: 12. The CDR3 runs 14 residues. The germline gives CDR1 SQVTM, CDR2 ANQGSEA. The CDR3 nucleotides are TGCAGCGTCCCAAACCGACAGGGACGGGATACGCAGTATTTT. This translates into CSVPNRQGRDTQYF.

J is TRBJ2-7 and V is TRBV10-2; 8 positions match TRBD1. The germline V gene has CDR1 WSHSY and CDR2 SAAADI. The trim removed 7 bases at V and 0 bases at J, leaving 14 bases unmatched. The CDR3 extends over 17 amino acids. CDR3 protein: CASTLTGAGTNSYEQYF. The CDR3 bases are TGCGCCAGCACTCTGACAGGGGCGGGGACCAACTCCTACGAGCAGTACTTC.

The chain uses TRBV10-1 and TRBJ2-5, with 10 bases aligning to TRBD1. Germline V gene sequence: CDR1 WNHNN, CDR2 SYGVQD (reference sequence). The CDR3 is 14 residues long. V shed 4 bases and J 3 bases; nucleotides not matched to a gene: 2. Here the CDR3 reads CASSADRGKETQYF. In DNA, the CDR3 is TGCGCCAGCAGTGCGGACAGGGGGAAAGAGACCCAGTACTTC.

The chain employs TRBV9 and TRBJ2-2; D not certain. The germline V gene has CDR1 SGDLS and CDR2 YYNGEE. The CDR3 runs 16 residues. Trimming took off 1 base at V and 3 bases at J, with 13 bases between the two ends. The CDR3: CASSVSREADTGELFF. The CDR3 DNA follows: TGTGCCAGCAGCGTATCAAGGGAAGCTGACACCGGGGAGCTGTTTTTT.

V and J are TRBV27 and TRBJ1-4; D uncertain. Germline V lookup: CDR1 MNHEY, CDR2 SMNVEV (reference sequence). The V and J ends lost 7 bases and 2 bases respectively, with 11 bases between them. This CDR3 contains 14 residues. CDR3 DNA: TGTGCCAGCATGTTGGGCAGGACTAATGAAAAACTGTTTTTT. This translates into CASMLGRTNEKLFF. The full variable domain, rest sourced from reference TRBV27 and TRBJ1-4, is EAQVTQNPRYLITVTGKKLTVTCSQNMNHEYMSWYRQDPGLGLRQIYYSMNVEVTDKGDVPEGYKVSRKEKRNFPLILESPSPNQTSLYFCASMLGRTNEKLFFGSGTQLSVL.

V is TRBV4-2 and J is TRBJ1-2, with D possibly matching TRBD1 (6 bases). The germline V and J ends were trimmed by 0 bases and 4 bases, with 18 bases remaining between them. The V gene's germline CDR1 is LGHNA and CDR2 YNFKEQ. The CDR3 has 17 residues. The CDR3 DNA reads TGTGCCAGCAGCCAAGAGGGGGCGGAAAGTTTCTCCTATGGCTACACCTTC. This sequence encodes CASSQEGAESFSYGYTF.

The rearrangement links TRBV4-3 to TRBJ2-3, with D perhaps TRBD2 (6 bases). The CDR3 extends over 16 amino acids. Trimming took off 2 bases at V and 5 bases at J, with 17 bases between the two ends. In germline, CDR1 is LGHNA, CDR2 YSLEER. The CDR3 reads CASSQYGPGGVDTQYF. CDR3 bases: TGCGCCAGCAGCCAATATGGGCCCGGCGGGGTAGATACGCAGTATTTT.

The chain employs TRBV6-6 and TRBJ2-7; 10 bases agree with TRBD2. The junction had 8 bases not matched to a gene; V was cut back by 6 bases and J by 3 bases. CDR3 length: 15 amino acids. Germline CDR1 reads MNHNY; CDR2 reads SVGAGI (reference sequence). The CDR3 coding sequence is TGTGCCAGCAGCGCCTTAGCGGGGGGCTTCTACGAGCAGTACTTC. Amino acids: CASSALAGGFYEQYF.

The chain combines TRBV14 with TRBJ1-1; 10 bases are a match to TRBD1. The CDR3 is made up of 15 amino acids. CDR1 is SGHDN, CDR2 FVKESK, per germline. V shed 4 bases, J shed 8 bases, and the junction held 10 bases outside the gene matches. Here the CDR3 DNA reads TGTGCCAGCAGCCTAAGGACAGGGGGGATTGAGGAAGCTTTCTTT. Protein sequence: CASSLRTGGIEEAFF.

The genes are TRBV29-1 and TRBJ2-4, with a tentative D call TRBD1 (5 bases). Trimming stripped 0 bases from V and 13 bases from J, with 10 bases between. CDR3 length equals 11 residues. Germline V gene sequence: CDR1 SQVTM, CDR2 ANQGSEA. Here the CDR3 DNA reads TGCAGCGTTGAAGATCCCCGACAGCAGTACTTC. This codes for CSVEDPRQQYF.

The J gene is TRBJ2-7, the V gene TRBV27, with TRBD2 as a possible D gene (5 bases). CDR1 is MNHEY and CDR2 is SMNVEV in the germline V gene (reference sequence). Deletions cut 7 bases from V and 1 base from J, with 17 bases between. This CDR3 is built from 15 residues. The CDR3 nucleotides are TGTGCCAGCACAGTACGGACTCGCGGGTCCTACGAGCAGTACTTC. It translates to CASTVRTRGSYEQYF.

The chain carries TRBV5-6 and TRBJ1-2, with D hard to call. The CDR3 has 14 residues. The germline CDR1 and CDR2 sequences are SGHDT and YYEEEE. The V end lost 2 bases, the J end lost 5 bases, and 13 bases lay between the germline ends. CDR3 sequence: CASSLPLTGYGYTF. DNA for the CDR3: TGTGCCAGCAGCTTACCCTTGACGGGATATGGCTACACCTTC.

The gene calls are TRBV27 and TRBJ2-7; D remains ambiguous. CDR1 and CDR2 (germline): MNHEY, SMNVEV (reference sequence). The CDR3 is 15 amino acids. V gave up 3 bases and J gave up 6 bases, with 18 bases separating them. CDR3 in amino acids: CASSFGMVGFREQYF. The DNA of the CDR3 is TGTGCCAGCAGTTTTGGTATGGTAGGGTTTCGCGAGCAGTACTTC.

V usage is TRBV6-6 and J usage is TRBJ2-7; TRBD1 aligns across 9 bases. CDR1 is MNHNY, CDR2 SVGAGI, per germline (reference sequence). The CDR3 spans 14 residues. The V and J ends lost 4 bases and 5 bases, in that order; junction bases with no gene match: 6. The chain's CDR3 is CASSWDREYDEQYF. CDR3 nucleotide sequence: TGTGCCAGCAGTTGGGACAGGGAGTATGACGAGCAGTACTTC.